This T cell receptor (beta chain) was sequenced during a study of blood T cells in healthy people across ages. Whole-study results and caveats: Those diversity estimates obtained from one million T cells were thought to be underestimates. There was a strong correlation between TCR beta diversity and naive T cell percentage.

Samples each had at least 6 micrograms of total RNA extracted. Then a second PCR, running about 7 to 11 cycles, was carried out with a sample-barcoded 5' primer and a J-beta primer mix. Every molecule of cDNA carried a tag from a template-switch adaptor with 12 random nucleotides. TCRdb fed the 5' RACE reads into MiXCR, producing one record per CDR3 protein. Among about 1.1 million distinct CDR3 sequences, more than 30% were seen once, and the ten largest hold over 10%. Comment on this clonotype: Antigen specificity is unknown. One junction end does not reproduce the germline sequence, and a read error may be involved.

The TCR comes from a man between 18 and 29 years old in good health. Sequencing was done on a sample of blood.

The CDR3 sequence is CASSKANPGYGYTF. CDR3 coding DNA: TGTGCCAGCAGTAAAGCAAACCCCGGCTATGGCTACACCTTC. The genes are TRBV2 and TRBJ1-2; D gene ambiguous. CDR1 is SNHLY and CDR2 is FYNNEI in the germline V gene. This CDR3 has 14 residues.